The 5 T cell receptor beta chains presented below share a single source sample, sequenced in a study of spatial heterogeneity in lung cancer. The time point was: sample taken at primary tumor resection. From the 5' RACE reads, TCRdb called clonotypes with MiXCR, one entry per CDR3 protein. The table records some 100,000 distinct CDR3 sequences, around 12% of them present only once. Sequenced material: PBMCs, taken at surgery. Every receptor here comes from a male donor with early-stage non-small cell lung cancer.

This clonotype was seen more than once but under ten times. V and J are TRBV20-1 and TRBJ2-1; D unresolved. Germline values: CDR1 DFQATT, CDR2 SNEGSKA (reference sequence). The ends were cut back, 3 bases at V and 7 bases at J, with 7 bases in the middle. The CDR3 contains 11 residues. In DNA, the CDR3 is TGCAGTGCTAGCTTGTTTAATGAGCAGTTCTTC. Its translation: CSASLFNEQFF.

The gene calls are TRBV28 and TRBJ1-2; possibly TRBD1 for D (6 bases). Germline V gene lookup returns CDR1 MDHEN and CDR2 SYDVKM. The CDR3 runs to 15 residues. V was cut by 5 bases and J by 0 bases, with 13 bases left in between. Here the CDR3 reads CASSQAGQTNYGYTF. CDR3 coding DNA: TGTGCCAGCAGTCAGGCGGGACAAACTAACTATGGCTACACCTTC.

This clonotype is termed medium-sized. The CDR3 region is CASSQTGQGIDGYTF. The CDR3 nucleotides are TGTGCCAGCAGTCAAACGGGACAGGGTATTGATGGCTACACCTTC. This sequence joins TRBV28 and TRBJ1-2, with TRBD1 matching over 9 bases. With V trimmed by 5 bases and J by 6 bases, 10 bases remained unmatched. This CDR3 comprises 15 residues. The germline gives CDR1 MDHEN, CDR2 SYDVKM.

This clonotype was counted between two and nine times. The rearrangement uses TRBV12-3 or TRBV12-4 and TRBJ2-5; maybe TRBD2 (5 bases). CDR3 length: 13 amino acids. The DNA of the CDR3 is TGTGCAACCGCAGATCGAGCGGCGGAGACCCAGTACTTC. It yields the protein CATADRAAETQYF.

This clonotype occurred a few times. The rearrangement links TRBV6-2 or TRBV6-3 to TRBJ1-2; D is unresolved. V lost 5 bases and J 0 bases, leaving 7 bases between the germline ends. CDR3 length: 13 residues. Germline CDR1 and CDR2: MNHEY and SVGEGT. The DNA of the CDR3 is TGTGCCAGCAGTATAGAAACTAACTATGGCTACACCTTC. As protein: CASSIETNYGYTF.